Listed below are T cell receptor beta chains from one sample, sequenced in a study of blood T cell repertoires in COVID-19. Sequencing used immunoSEQ multiplex PCR; TCRdb keeps in-frame clones, though not all of them. The data contain over 75,000 clones, around 80% of them singletons. The sequenced sample was peripheral blood. The receptor set was obtained from a woman aged 45-65 years with acute or convalescent COVID-19. Both conserved end residues are part of each CDR3. The D gene is left open where the match is weak. Rows give clone size only sometimes, using once, few, many, or a class for an expanded clone.

D	V	size	J	CDR3	DNA
TRBD2	TRBV14	-	TRBJ2-2	CASSTRTSGITGELFF	TGTGCCAGCAGCACCCGGACTAGCGGAATCACCGGGGAGCTGTTTTTT
TRBD2	TRBV30	-	TRBJ2-7	CAWSVRGVPPYEQYF	TGTGCCTGGAGTGTACGGGGGGTACCTCCCTACGAGCAGTACTTC
TRBD2	TRBV2	few	TRBJ2-2	CASTMGLAINTGELFF	TGTGCCAGCACCATGGGACTAGCGATTAACACCGGGGAGCTGTTTTTT
TRBD1	TRBV3-1/TRBV3-2	-	TRBJ1-4	CASSRYKTGQSLWKLFF	TGTGCCAGCAGCCGATACAAAACGGGACAGTCTTTATGGAAACTGTTTTTT
-	TRBV2	-	TRBJ1-3	CASTPTHSLFRISSGNTIYF	TGTGCCAGCACCCCCACCCACAGCCTGTTTCGCATTAGCTCTGGAAACACCATATATTTT
-	TRBV7-8	-	TRBJ2-1	CASSLGRGIGQFF	TGTGCCAGCAGCTTAGGAAGGGGCATTGGGCAGTTCTTC
-	TRBV5-1	-	TRBJ1-4	CASSLMGGEKLFF	TGCGCCAGCAGCTTGATGGGGGGTGAAAAACTGTTTTTT
TRBD2	TRBV19	-	TRBJ2-7	CASSMSGGDPTYEQYF	TGTGCCAGTAGTATGAGCGGGGGGGATCCAACCTACGAGCAGTACTTC
TRBD1	TRBV9	-	TRBJ1-3	CASSVDRASGNTIYF	TGTGCCAGCAGCGTCGACAGGGCCTCTGGAAACACCATATATTTT
-	TRBV9	-	TRBJ2-3	CASSVGGGQGTQYF	TGTGCCAGCAGCGTAGGTGGAGGGCAGGGTACGCAGTATTTT
-	TRBV18	-	TRBJ1-1	CASSRGGQTEAFF	TGTGCCAGCTCCCGCGGGGGGCAGACTGAAGCTTTCTTT
TRBD1	TRBV5-1	-	TRBJ2-2	CASSWTGGRAGELFF	TGCGCCAGCAGCTGGACAGGGGGAAGAGCCGGGGAGCTGTTTTTT
TRBD1	TRBV7-2	-	TRBJ2-1	CASSLIWTGFYNEQFF	TGTGCCAGCAGCTTAATTTGGACAGGGTTTTACAATGAGCAGTTCTTC
TRBD1	TRBV5-1	-	TRBJ2-7	CASSSGQGISYEQYF	TGCGCCAGCAGCTCCGGACAGGGTATCTCCTACGAGCAGTACTTC
-	TRBV24-1	-	TRBJ2-1	CATSDFRAGNEQFF	TGTGCCACCAGTGATTTTCGGGCGGGTAATGAGCAGTTCTTC
TRBD1	TRBV6-2/TRBV6-3	few	TRBJ1-5	CASSATGTSNQPQHF	TGTGCCAGCAGCGCGACAGGGACCAGCAATCAGCCCCAGCATTTT
TRBD1	TRBV2	-	TRBJ2-7	CASSERGHYEQYF	TGTGCCAGCAGTGAAAGGGGGCACTACGAGCAGTACTTC
-	TRBV27	-	TRBJ1-5	CASRPVFPSNQPQHF	TGTGCCAGCAGACCGGTATTCCCCAGCAATCAGCCCCAGCATTTT
-	TRBV6-5	-	TRBJ2-7	CASKTQGSYEQYF	TGTGCCAGCAAAACGCAGGGGTCCTACGAGCAGTACTTC
-	TRBV6-5	-	TRBJ1-2	CASLPAARPNYGYTF	TGTGCCAGCCTCCCGGCAGCGCGCCCTAACTATGGCTACACCTTC
TRBD2	TRBV6-6	-	TRBJ2-7	CASGQAAGGAYEQYF	TGTGCCAGCGGTCAGGCTGCCGGGGGGGCCTACGAGCAGTACTTC
TRBD2	TRBV9	-	TRBJ2-1	CASSPRTSGHNEQFF	TGTGCCAGCAGCCCCCGGACTAGCGGGCACAATGAGCAGTTCTTC
-	TRBV28	-	TRBJ2-4	CASSGTRGAKNIQYF	TGTGCCAGCAGTGGAACTAGGGGGGCCAAAAACATTCAGTACTTC
TRBD2	TRBV7-2	-	TRBJ2-1	CASSVGTRADNEQFF	TGTGCCAGCAGCGTCGGGACTAGGGCAGACAATGAGCAGTTCTTC
TRBD1	TRBV14	-	TRBJ1-1	CASSQLDRENTEAFF	TGTGCCAGCAGCCAACTAGACAGGGAGAACACTGAAGCTTTCTTT
TRBD1	TRBV10-3	-	TRBJ1-5	CAIGSTGANQPQHF	TGTGCCATCGGGTCAACAGGGGCCAATCAGCCCCAGCATTTT
TRBD1	TRBV7-9	-	TRBJ2-3	CASSLTRDRGRDTQYF	TGTGCCAGCAGCCTAACGCGGGACAGGGGAAGAGATACGCAGTATTTT